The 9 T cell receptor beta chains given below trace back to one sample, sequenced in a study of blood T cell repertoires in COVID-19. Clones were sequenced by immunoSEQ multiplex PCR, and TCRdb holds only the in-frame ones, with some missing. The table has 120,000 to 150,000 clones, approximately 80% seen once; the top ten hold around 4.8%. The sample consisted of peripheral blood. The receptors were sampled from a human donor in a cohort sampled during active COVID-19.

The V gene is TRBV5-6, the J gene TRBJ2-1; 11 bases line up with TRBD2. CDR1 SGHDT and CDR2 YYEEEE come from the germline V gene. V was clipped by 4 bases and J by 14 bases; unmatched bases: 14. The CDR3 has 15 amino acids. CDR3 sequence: CASSLGLAGAREEFF. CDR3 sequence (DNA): TGTGCCAGCAGCCTCGGACTAGCGGGCGCGAGGGAAGAGTTCTTC.

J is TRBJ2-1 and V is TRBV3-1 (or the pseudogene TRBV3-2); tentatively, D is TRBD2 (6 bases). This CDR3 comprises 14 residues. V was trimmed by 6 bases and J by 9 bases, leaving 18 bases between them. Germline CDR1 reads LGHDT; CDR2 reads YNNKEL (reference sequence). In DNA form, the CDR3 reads TGTGCCAGCAGTCCCCTAGCGTATTGGGGTGAGCAGTTCTTC. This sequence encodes CASSPLAYWGEQFF.

In DNA, the CDR3 is TGTGCCAGCAGTTCAGATTCTGGTGAGCAGTTCTTC. Amino acids: CASSSDSGEQFF. The V and J genes are TRBV6-2 or TRBV6-3 and TRBJ2-1, with D unclear. The germline V and J ends were trimmed by 4 bases and 9 bases, with 10 bases remaining between them. The CDR3 extends over 12 amino acids. Per the germline V gene, CDR1 is MNHEY and CDR2 is SVGEGT.

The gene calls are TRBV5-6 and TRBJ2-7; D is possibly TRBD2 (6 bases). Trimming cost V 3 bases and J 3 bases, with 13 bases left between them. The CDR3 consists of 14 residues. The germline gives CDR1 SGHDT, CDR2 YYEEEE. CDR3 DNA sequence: TGTGCCAGCAGCTCCCCGGGGGAATACTACGAGCAGTACTTC. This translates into CASSSPGEYYEQYF.

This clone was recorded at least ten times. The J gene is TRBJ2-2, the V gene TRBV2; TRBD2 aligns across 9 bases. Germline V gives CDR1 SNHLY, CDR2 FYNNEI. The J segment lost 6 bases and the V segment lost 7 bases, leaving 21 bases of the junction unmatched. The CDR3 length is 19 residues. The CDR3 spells CASTKRLSSGNQVPGELFF. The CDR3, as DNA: TGTGCCAGCACCAAGAGGTTGTCTAGCGGGAACCAAGTGCCCGGGGAGCTGTTTTTT.

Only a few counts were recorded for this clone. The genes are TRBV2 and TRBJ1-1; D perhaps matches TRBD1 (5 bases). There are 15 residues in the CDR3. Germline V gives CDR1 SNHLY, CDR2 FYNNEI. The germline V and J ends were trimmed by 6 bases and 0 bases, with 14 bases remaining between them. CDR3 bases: TGTGCCAGCAGCCTAGAGGCACAGGTGAACACTGAAGCTTTCTTT. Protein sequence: CASSLEAQVNTEAFF.

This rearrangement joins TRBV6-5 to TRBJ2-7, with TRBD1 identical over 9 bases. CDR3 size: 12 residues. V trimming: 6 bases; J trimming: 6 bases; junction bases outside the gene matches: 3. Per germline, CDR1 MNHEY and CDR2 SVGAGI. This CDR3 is CASSPDRGEQYF. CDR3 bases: TGTGCCAGCAGCCCGGACAGGGGCGAGCAGTACTTC.

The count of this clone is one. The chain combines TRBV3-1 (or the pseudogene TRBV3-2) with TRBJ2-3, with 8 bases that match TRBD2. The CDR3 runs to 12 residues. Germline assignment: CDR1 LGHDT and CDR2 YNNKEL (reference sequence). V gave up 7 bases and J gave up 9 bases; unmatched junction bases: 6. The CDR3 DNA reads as TGTGCCAGCATCGGGACTAGTGGGACGCAGTATTTT. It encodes CASIGTSGTQYF.

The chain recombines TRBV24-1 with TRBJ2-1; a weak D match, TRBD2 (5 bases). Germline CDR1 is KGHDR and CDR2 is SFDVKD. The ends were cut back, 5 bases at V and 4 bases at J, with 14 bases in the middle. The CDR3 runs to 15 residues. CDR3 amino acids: CATSAGSGPYNEQFF. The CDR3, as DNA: TGTGCCACCAGTGCTGGCAGCGGACCTTACAATGAGCAGTTCTTC.